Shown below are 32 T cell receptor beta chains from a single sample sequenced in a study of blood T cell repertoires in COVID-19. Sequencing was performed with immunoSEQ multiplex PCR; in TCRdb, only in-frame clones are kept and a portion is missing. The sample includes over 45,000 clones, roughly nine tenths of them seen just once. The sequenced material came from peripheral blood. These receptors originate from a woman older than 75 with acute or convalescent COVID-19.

The CDR3: CASSLALHRGPTGELFF. CDR3 bases: TGTGCCAGCAGCTTAGCCCTGCACAGGGGGCCCACCGGGGAGCTGTTTTTT. The J gene is TRBJ2-2, the V gene TRBV7-9; 9 nucleotides align to TRBD1. Germline-derived CDR1 and CDR2 are SEHNR and FQNEAQ (reference sequence). CDR3 size: 17 residues. Trimming removed 0 bases from V and 4 bases from J; junction bases left unmatched: 6. Variable domain in full (rest from reference TRBV7-9 and TRBJ2-2): DTGVSQNPRHKITKRGQNVTFRCDPISEHNRLYWYRQTLGQGPEFLTYFQNEAQLEKSRLLSDRFSAERPKGSFSTLEIQRTEQGDSAMYLCASSLALHRGPTGELFFGEGSRLTVL.

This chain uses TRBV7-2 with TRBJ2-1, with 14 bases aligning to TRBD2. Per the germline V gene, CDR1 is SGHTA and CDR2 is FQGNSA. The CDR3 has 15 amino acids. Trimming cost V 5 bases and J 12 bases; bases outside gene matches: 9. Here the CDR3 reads CASSATSGGAWPQFF. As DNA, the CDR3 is TGTGCCAGCAGCGCGACTAGCGGGGGGGCCTGGCCGCAGTTCTTC.

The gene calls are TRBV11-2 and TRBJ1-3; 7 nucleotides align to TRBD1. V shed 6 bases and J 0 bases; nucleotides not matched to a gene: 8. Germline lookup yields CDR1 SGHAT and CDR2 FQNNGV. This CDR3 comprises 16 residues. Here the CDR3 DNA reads TGTGCCAGCAGTCGGGACAGCAGTGCCTCTGGAAACACCATATATTTT. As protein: CASSRDSSASGNTIYF. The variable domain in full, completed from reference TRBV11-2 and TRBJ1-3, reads EAGVAQSPRYKIIEKRQSVAFWCNPISGHATLYWYQQILGQGPKLLIQFQNNGVVDDSQLPKDRFSAERLKGVDSTLKIQPAKLEDSAVYLCASSRDSSASGNTIYFGEGSWLTVV.

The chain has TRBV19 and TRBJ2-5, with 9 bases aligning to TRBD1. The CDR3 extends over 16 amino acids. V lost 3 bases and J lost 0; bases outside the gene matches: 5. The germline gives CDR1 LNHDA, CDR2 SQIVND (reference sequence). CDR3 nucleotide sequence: TGTGCCAGTAGTATGGGACAGGGATCGTACCAAGAGACCCAGTACTTC. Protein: CASSMGQGSYQETQYF.

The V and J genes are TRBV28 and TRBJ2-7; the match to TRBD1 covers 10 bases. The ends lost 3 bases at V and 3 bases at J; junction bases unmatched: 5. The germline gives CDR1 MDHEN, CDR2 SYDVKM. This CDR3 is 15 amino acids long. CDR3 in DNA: TGTGCCAGCAGTTTCGGGACAGGGGTCGACTACGAGCAGTACGTC. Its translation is CASSFGTGVDYEQYV.

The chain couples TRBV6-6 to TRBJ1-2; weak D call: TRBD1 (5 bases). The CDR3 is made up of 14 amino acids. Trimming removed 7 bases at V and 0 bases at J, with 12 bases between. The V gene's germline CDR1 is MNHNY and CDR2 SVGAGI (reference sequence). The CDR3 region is CASKTGIANYGYTF. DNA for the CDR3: TGTGCCAGCAAAACAGGAATAGCTAACTATGGCTACACCTTC.

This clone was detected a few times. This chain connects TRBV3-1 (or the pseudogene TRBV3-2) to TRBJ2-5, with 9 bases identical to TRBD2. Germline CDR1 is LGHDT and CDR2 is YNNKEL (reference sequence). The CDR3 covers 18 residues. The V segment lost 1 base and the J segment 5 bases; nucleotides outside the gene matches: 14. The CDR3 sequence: CASSQVASGVLVQETQYF. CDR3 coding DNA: TGTGCCAGCAGCCAAGTTGCTAGCGGGGTTCTTGTCCAGGAGACCCAGTACTTC.

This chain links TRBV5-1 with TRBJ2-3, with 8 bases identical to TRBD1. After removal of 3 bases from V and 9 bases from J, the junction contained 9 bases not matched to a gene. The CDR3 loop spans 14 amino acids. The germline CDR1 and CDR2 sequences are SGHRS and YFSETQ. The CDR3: CASSSDRDWGTQYF. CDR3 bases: TGCGCCAGCAGCTCGGACAGGGATTGGGGCACGCAGTATTTT.

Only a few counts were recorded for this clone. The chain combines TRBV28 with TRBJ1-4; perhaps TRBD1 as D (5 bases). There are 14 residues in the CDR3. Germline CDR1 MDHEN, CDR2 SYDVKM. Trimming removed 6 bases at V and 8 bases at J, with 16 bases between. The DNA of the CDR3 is TGTGCCAGCAGCTTGGGACTTAGAGAGGAAAAACTGTTTTTT. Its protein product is CASSLGLREEKLFF.

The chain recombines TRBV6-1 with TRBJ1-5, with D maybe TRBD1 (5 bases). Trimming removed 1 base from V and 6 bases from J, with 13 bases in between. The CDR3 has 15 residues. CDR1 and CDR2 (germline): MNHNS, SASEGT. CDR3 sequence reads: CASSEGRASVQPQHF. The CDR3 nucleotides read TGTGCCAGCAGTGAAGGCAGGGCTAGCGTTCAGCCCCAGCATTTT.

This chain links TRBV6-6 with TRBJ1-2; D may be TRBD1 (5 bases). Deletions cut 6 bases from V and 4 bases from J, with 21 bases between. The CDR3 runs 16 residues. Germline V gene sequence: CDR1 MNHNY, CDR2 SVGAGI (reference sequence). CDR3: CASRSPTALALYGYTF. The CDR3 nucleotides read TGTGCCAGCAGATCCCCGACAGCATTAGCCCTCTATGGCTACACCTTC.

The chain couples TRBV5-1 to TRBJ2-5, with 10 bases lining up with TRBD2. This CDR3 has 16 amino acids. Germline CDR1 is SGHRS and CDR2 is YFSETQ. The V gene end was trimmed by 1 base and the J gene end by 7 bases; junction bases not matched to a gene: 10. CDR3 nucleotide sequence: TGCGCCAGCAGCTTGACGCTAGCGGGGGCGCAGGGGACCCAGTACTTC. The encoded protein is CASSLTLAGAQGTQYF.

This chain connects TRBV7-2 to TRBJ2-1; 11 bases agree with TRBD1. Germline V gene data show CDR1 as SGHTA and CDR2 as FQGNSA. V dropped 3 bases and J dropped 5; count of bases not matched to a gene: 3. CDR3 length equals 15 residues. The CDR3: CASSFRTGGHNEQFF. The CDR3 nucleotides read TGTGCCAGCAGCTTCCGGACAGGGGGCCACAATGAGCAGTTCTTC. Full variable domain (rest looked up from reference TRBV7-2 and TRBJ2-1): GAGVSQSPSNKVTEKGKDVELRCDPISGHTALYWYRQSLGQGLEFLIYFQGNSAPDKSGLPSDRFSAERTGGSVSTLTIQRTQQEDSAVYLCASSFRTGGHNEQFFGPGTRLTVL.

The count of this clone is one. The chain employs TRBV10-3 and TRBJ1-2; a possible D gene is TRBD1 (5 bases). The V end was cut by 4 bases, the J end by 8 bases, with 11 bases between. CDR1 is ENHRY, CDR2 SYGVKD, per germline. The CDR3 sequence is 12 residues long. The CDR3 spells CAISVQGEGYTF. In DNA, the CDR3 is TGTGCCATCAGTGTTCAGGGCGAAGGCTACACCTTC.

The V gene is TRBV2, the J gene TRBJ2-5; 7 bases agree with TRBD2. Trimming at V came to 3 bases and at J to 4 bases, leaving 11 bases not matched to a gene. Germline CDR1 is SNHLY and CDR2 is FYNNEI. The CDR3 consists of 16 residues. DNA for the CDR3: TGTGCCAGCAGTGAGGTATCCGGGACTACAAGAGAGACCCAGTACTTC. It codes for CASSEVSGTTRETQYF. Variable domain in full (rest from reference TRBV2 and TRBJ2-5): EPEVTQTPSHQVTQMGQEVILRCVPISNHLYFYWYRQILGQKVEFLVSFYNNEISEKSEIFDDQFSVERPDGSNFTLKIRSTKLEDSAMYFCASSEVSGTTRETQYFGPGTRLLVL.

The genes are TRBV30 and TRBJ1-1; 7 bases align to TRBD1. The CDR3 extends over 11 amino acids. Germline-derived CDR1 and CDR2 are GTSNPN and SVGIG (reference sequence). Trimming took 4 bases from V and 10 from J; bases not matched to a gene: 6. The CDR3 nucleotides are TGTGCCTGGATGGACAGGTCCGTAGCTTTCTTT. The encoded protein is CAWMDRSVAFF.

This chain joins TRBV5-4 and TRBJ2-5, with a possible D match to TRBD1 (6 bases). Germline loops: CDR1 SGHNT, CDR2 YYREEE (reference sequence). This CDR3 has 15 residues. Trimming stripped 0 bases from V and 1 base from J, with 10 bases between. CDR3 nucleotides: TGTGCCAGCAGCTTGGTACAGGGACCCCAAGAGACCCAGTACTTC. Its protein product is CASSLVQGPQETQYF.

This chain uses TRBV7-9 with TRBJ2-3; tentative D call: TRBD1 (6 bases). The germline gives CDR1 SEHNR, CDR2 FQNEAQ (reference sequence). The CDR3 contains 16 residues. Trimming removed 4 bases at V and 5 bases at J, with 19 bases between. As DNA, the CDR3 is TGTGCCAGCAGCTCACCCCAGGGGACATCGTTAGATACGCAGTATTTT. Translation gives CASSSPQGTSLDTQYF.

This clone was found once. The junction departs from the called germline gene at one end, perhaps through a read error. The CDR3 nucleotides are TGTGCCAGCAGCGTAGCAGGCAGGGGCCCGAACACTGAAGCTTTCTTT. Amino acids: CASSVAGRGPNTEAFF. This sequence joins TRBV7-9 and TRBJ1-1; D is perhaps TRBD1 (6 bases). The germline gives CDR1 SEHNR, CDR2 FQNEAQ (reference sequence). The CDR3 runs to 16 residues.

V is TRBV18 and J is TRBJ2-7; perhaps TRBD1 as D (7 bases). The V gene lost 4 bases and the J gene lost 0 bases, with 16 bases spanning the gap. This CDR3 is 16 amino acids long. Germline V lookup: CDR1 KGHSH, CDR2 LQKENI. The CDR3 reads CASSLAGGPGSYEQYV. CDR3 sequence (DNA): TGTGCCAGCTCACTAGCAGGGGGGCCTGGCTCCTACGAGCAGTACGTC.

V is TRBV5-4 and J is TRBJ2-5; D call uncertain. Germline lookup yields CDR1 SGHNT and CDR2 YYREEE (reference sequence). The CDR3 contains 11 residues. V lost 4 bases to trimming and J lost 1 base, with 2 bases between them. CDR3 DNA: TGTGCCAGCAGCCTCCAAGAGACCCAGTACTTC. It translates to CASSLQETQYF.

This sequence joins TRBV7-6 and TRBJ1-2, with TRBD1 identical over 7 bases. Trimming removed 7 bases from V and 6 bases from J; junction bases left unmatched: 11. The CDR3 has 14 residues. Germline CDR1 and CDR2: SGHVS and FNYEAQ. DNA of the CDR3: TGTGCCAGCACCTGCTCAGGGGGGCATCATGGCTACACCTTC. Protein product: CASTCSGGHHGYTF.

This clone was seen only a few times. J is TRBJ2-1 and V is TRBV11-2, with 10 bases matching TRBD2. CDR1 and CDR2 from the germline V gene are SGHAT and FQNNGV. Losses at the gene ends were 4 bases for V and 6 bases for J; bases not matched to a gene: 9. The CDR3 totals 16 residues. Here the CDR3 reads CASSSRSGGAFNEQFF. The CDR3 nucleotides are TGTGCCAGCAGCTCCCGAAGCGGGGGGGCCTTCAATGAGCAGTTCTTC.

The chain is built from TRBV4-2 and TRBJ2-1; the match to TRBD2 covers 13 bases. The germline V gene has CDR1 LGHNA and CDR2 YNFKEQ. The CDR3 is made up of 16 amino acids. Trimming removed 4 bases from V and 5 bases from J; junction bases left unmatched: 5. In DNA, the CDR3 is TGTGCCAGCAGCCGCAGACTAGCGGGGGGACACAATGAGCAGTTCTTC. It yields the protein CASSRRLAGGHNEQFF.

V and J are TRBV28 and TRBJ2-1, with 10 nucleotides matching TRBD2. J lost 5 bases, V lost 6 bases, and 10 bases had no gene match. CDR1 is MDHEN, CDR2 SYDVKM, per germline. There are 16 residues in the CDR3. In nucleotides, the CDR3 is TGTGCCAGCAGGTCCGAAGCGGGGGGGCTTGACAATGAGCAGTTCTTC. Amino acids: CASRSEAGGLDNEQFF. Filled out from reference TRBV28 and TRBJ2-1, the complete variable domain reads DVKVTQSSRYLVKRTGEKVFLECVQDMDHENMFWYRQDPGLGLRLIYFSYDVKMKEKGDIPEGYSVSREKKERFSLILESASTNQTSMYLCASRSEAGGLDNEQFFGPGTRLTVL.

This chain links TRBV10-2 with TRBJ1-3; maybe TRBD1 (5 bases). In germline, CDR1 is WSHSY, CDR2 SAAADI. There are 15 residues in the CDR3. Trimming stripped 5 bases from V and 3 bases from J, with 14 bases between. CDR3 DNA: TGCGCCAGCAGTCCTGGGGGGATGGGTGGAAACACCATATATTTT. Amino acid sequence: CASSPGGMGGNTIYF.

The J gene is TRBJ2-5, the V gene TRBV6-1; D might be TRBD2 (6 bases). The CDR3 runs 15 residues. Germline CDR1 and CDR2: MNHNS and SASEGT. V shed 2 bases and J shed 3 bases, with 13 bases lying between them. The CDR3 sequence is CASSEQPSEEETQYF. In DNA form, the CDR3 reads TGTGCCAGCAGTGAACAGCCTAGCGAGGAAGAGACCCAGTACTTC.

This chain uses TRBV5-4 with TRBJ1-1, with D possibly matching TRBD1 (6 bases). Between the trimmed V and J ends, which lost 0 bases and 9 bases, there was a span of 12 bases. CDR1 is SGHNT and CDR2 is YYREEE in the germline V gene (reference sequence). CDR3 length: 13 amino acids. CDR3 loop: CASSLVGQGQAFF. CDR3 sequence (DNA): TGTGCCAGCAGCTTGGTAGGCCAGGGGCAAGCTTTCTTT.

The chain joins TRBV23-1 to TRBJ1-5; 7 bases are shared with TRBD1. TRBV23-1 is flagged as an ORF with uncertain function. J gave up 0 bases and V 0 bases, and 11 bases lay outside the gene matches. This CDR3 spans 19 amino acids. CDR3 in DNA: TGCGCCAGCAGTCAATCGGGGCGGCAGGGGGATGGTAGCAATCAGCCCCAGCATTTT. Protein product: CASSQSGRQGDGSNQPQHF.

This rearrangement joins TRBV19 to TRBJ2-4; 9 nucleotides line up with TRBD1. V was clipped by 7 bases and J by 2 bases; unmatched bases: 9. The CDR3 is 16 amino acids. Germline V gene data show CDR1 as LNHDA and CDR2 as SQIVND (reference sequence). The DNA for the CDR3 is TGTGCCAGTATGAATCGACAGGGGGATCCCAAAAACATTCAGTACTTC. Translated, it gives CASMNRQGDPKNIQYF.

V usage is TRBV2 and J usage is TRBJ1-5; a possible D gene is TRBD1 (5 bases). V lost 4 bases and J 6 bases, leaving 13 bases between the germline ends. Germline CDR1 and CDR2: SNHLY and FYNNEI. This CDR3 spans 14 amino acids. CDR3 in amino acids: CASSARGGSQPQHF. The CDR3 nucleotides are TGTGCCAGCAGTGCCCGGGGGGGTTCTCAGCCCCAGCATTTT.

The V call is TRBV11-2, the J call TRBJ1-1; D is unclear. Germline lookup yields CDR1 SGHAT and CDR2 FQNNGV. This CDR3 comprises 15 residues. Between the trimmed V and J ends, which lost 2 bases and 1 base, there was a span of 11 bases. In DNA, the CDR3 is TGTGCCAGCAGCTTACGGGGAGAGGCGAACACTGAAGCTTTCTTT. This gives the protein CASSLRGEANTEAFF.